Shown below are 14 T cell receptor beta chains from a single sample sequenced in a study of blood T cell repertoires in COVID-19. Using immunoSEQ multiplex PCR, the repertoire was profiled, and TCRdb retains in-frame clones only, with some absent. The sample holds over 200,000 clones, over 80% seen once. Sequencing was done on a sample of PBMCs or T cells enriched from blood (not recorded which). These TCRs come from a human donor in a cohort exposed to, infected with or recovered from COVID-19 (not recorded which). The donor label of this sample is uncertain.

The rearrangement links TRBV15 to TRBJ1-2; 10 bases map to TRBD1. The CDR3 is made up of 17 amino acids. The germline V gene has CDR1 LNHNV and CDR2 YYDKDF (reference sequence). Trimming took 3 bases from V and 1 from J; bases not matched to a gene: 8. CDR3 in amino acids: CATSSSGQGPLNYGYTF. The CDR3 nucleotides read TGTGCCACCAGCAGCTCGGGACAGGGGCCACTTAACTATGGCTACACCTTC.

The V call is TRBV5-6, the J call TRBJ2-1; 11 bases align to TRBD1. Germline lookup yields CDR1 SGHDT and CDR2 YYEEEE. Trimming removed 1 base from V and 9 bases from J; junction bases left unmatched: 15. This CDR3 has 18 amino acids. CDR3 DNA: TGTGCCAGCAGCTTGTGGGTGACCGGGACAGGGGGTTGGGGTGAGCAGTTCTTC. Its protein is CASSLWVTGTGGWGEQFF.

This chain connects TRBV4-2 to TRBJ2-5; the match to TRBD2 covers 10 bases. J was trimmed by 0 bases and V by 4 bases; bases with no gene match: 5. The germline CDR1 and CDR2 sequences are LGHNA and YNFKEQ. CDR3 length equals 16 residues. CDR3 residues: CASSLTSGEYQETQYF. As DNA, the CDR3 is TGTGCCAGCAGCCTTACTAGCGGGGAGTACCAAGAGACCCAGTACTTC.

This rearrangement joins TRBV7-9 to TRBJ1-2; D uncertain. The length of the CDR3 is 14 residues. Germline V gene lookup returns CDR1 SEHNR and CDR2 FQNEAQ (reference sequence). Trimming pared 5 bases from V and 4 bases from J, leaving 14 bases between. The CDR3 sequence is CASSLQPPLYGYTF. DNA of the CDR3: TGTGCCAGCAGCCTACAGCCTCCACTCTATGGCTACACCTTC.

This clone has only one observation. V is TRBV18 and J is TRBJ1-1; 7 nucleotides agree with TRBD1. The junction had 6 bases not matched to a gene; V was cut back by 6 bases and J by 8 bases. The CDR3 extends over 12 amino acids. Looked up from germline, CDR1 is KGHSH and CDR2 is LQKENI. This CDR3 is CASSLNRGEAFF. The CDR3 DNA reads as TGTGCCAGCTCCCTCAACAGGGGCGAAGCTTTCTTT.

This clone was seen only once. CDR3 nucleotide sequence: TGCGCCAGCAGCCGCACTGCGAGGAGGACAGGTAGCTCCTACGAGCAGTACTTC. It codes for CASSRTARRTGSSYEQYF. The genes are TRBV4-1 and TRBJ2-7; TRBD1 agrees at 7 bases. CDR3 length equals 18 residues. V was pared by 4 bases and J by 0 bases, with 15 bases of the junction left unmatched. The germline gives CDR1 MGHRA, CDR2 YSYEKL.

The chain combines TRBV5-1 with TRBJ2-7, with 13 bases fitting TRBD2. CDR3 length equals 15 residues. Germline V lookup: CDR1 SGHRS, CDR2 YFSETQ. V was pared by 4 bases and J by 3 bases, with 4 bases of the junction left unmatched. The CDR3 nucleotides read TGCGCCAGCAGCCACCGACTAGCGGGGGGCTACGAGCAGTACTTC. Its translation is CASSHRLAGGYEQYF.

This clone was seen once. This chain uses TRBV7-3 with TRBJ1-2; D is unclear. V shed 2 bases and J shed 2 bases, with 9 bases lying between them. The CDR3 covers 14 residues. Germline CDR1 is SGHTA and CDR2 is FQGTGA. The CDR3 DNA reads as TGTGCCAGCAGCTTATATCCGGAGAACTATGGCTACACCTTC. Protein product: CASSLYPENYGYTF.

The table lists this clone with a count of one. V is TRBV29-1 and J is TRBJ2-7; D not certain. Per germline, CDR1 SQVTM and CDR2 ANQGSEA. With 4 bases removed from V and 0 bases from J, the gap between germline ends came to 10 bases. This CDR3 has 13 residues. The CDR3 here is CSVAERNSYEQYF. In DNA, the CDR3 is TGCAGCGTTGCGGAGAGGAACTCCTACGAGCAGTACTTC.

In this sample, this clone turned up once. The chain links TRBV2 to TRBJ2-6, with D perhaps matching TRBD1 (7 bases). Germline V gene lookup returns CDR1 SNHLY and CDR2 FYNNEI. The CDR3 is made up of 16 amino acids. V lost 6 bases and J lost 0, with 12 bases in between. The CDR3 coding sequence is TGTGCCAGCAGGCGGGACAGACTCTCTGGGGCCAACGTCCTGACTTTC. Translating it yields CASRRDRLSGANVLTF.

The chain carries TRBV14 and TRBJ1-2, with 8 positions matching TRBD1. The CDR3 consists of 15 residues. Trimming removed 4 bases from V and 4 bases from J; junction bases left unmatched: 8. Germline values: CDR1 SGHDN, CDR2 FVKESK. DNA of the CDR3: TGTGCCAGCAGCCCCGATCAGGGGGCCCTCTATGGCTACACCTTC. It encodes CASSPDQGALYGYTF.

This rearrangement joins TRBV30 to TRBJ2-7; 8 bases fit TRBD1. CDR1 GTSNPN and CDR2 SVGIG come from the germline V gene (reference sequence). The length of the CDR3 is 15 residues. The trim removed 0 bases at V and 3 bases at J, leaving 7 bases unmatched. As DNA, the CDR3 is TGTGCCTGGAGTGTACGGGGGACAGGACTCTACGAGCAGTACTTC. Protein: CAWSVRGTGLYEQYF.

The rearrangement uses TRBV27 and TRBJ1-2, with D possibly being TRBD1 (6 bases). The length of the CDR3 is 14 residues. Trimming cost V 3 bases and J 6 bases, with 14 bases left between them. Germline values: CDR1 MNHEY, CDR2 SMNVEV (reference sequence). The CDR3, as DNA: TGTGCCAGCAGTTTCGCAGGGGCGGTAAATGGCTACACCTTC. Its translation: CASSFAGAVNGYTF.

CDR3 DNA: TGTGCCACCAATCCAGGGCGTAACGACTATGGCTACACCTTC. Translated, it gives CATNPGRNDYGYTF. The rearrangement joins TRBV24-1 to TRBJ1-2; perhaps TRBD1 as D (5 bases). With 8 bases removed from V and 3 bases from J, the gap between germline ends came to 15 bases. The CDR3 contains 14 residues. Germline CDR1 and CDR2: KGHDR and SFDVKD.